This TCR beta chain derives from a study of shared clonotypes between healthy human individuals (TCRdb year 2020). Concerning the study at large: The cohort comprised a couple of women and a few men aged 18 to 49 years. For each donor, CD4 naive and CD4 memory were each run on three plates, CD8 naive on two plates, and CD8 memory on one plate. Blood TCR repertoires of five healthy adults were deeply sequenced to estimate repertoire size and the extent of clonotype sharing between individuals. To increase sequencing depth and limit assay-specific biases, different laboratories used diverse techniques to prepare libraries and sequence TCR repertoires. Per donor, leukapheresis produced somewhere between about 0.94 and 9 billion PBMCs.

Using the deep immunoSEQ assay, multiplex PCR amplified TCR CDR3 regions from genomic DNA. For each cell subset, the extracted genomic DNA was distributed evenly across all wells of several immunoSEQ 96-well plates, and each plate served as one replicate. For sorted subsets, each replicate PCR was loaded with 200 to 250 ng genomic DNA, equivalent to approximately 33,000 T cell genomes. Purified libraries were measured with a Qubit 3.0 fluorometer, size-checked on a Bioanalyzer 2100, and measured again with the KAPA Library Quantification kit. Each immunoSEQ 96-well plate was sequenced on its own single-read 150-cycle Illumina NextSeq 550 flow cell. Per the original workflow: Because the immunoSEQ output held only junctional sequences and lacked quality scores, the filtering could not match the filtering applied to full-length reads. To assign V/J genes and CDR3, sequences were annotated using PyIR, a Python wrapper for IgBLAST v1.9, with IMGT germline references. Reads were removed for weak V/J assignments (E-value above 1e-6), missing CDR3, stop codons, out-of-frame junctions, or ambiguous translated residues. V3J clonotypes were defined by identical inferred V gene, J gene, and CDR3 amino acid sequence. Percentage overlap between repertoires was calculated by dividing the number of shared unique clonotypes by the size of the smaller repertoire. Richness of each repertoire was evaluated using RTK rarefaction, the Chao1 estimator, and Recon v2.1 estimates of unobserved clonotypes. OLGA was used to compute generation probabilities for all TCRbeta clonotypes that the gDNA method yielded from a handful of donors. TCRdb stores this immuneACCESS table with in-frame sequences only. Part of the clones is absent; in the studies checked, under half of the shortfall reflects unresolved V genes, and no reason is known for the rest. The D gene and trimming were derived from the DNA, and the V and J assignments and clone size from that table. The sample table shows millions of clones, and over 85% are seen once. Around 0.14% of the sample is in the top ten clones.

About this clone: Its antigen specificity is not known. The record has no base qualities; no much larger clone is one base away.

The donors were healthy, HIV-negative adults who had no recently reported acute infections or vaccinations. Every donor was a Caucasian adult living in Nashville, Tennessee, USA. CD4+ T cells were enriched by magnetic negative selection; naive cells were then positively selected on CD45RA, and the negative fraction formed the memory subset. After blood collection by leukapheresis, PBMCs were isolated using Ficoll-Histopaque density gradient centrifugation and then cryopreserved in the vapor phase of liquid nitrogen. Analytical flow cytometry was used to check the purity and quantity of every magnetically sorted T cell population. Genomic DNA was isolated from each sorted fraction and quantified by UV absorbance on a Nanodrop 2000c. Study-wide conclusions, independent of this receptor: Estimated clonotype richness was generally larger for naive than for memory subsets. Higher generation probabilities were observed for clonotypes shared by all four sorted-subset donors than for non-shared clonotypes. Sampling was limited to blood, and TCR repertoires in tissue likely differ from TCR repertoires in blood. Because the study included a small number of donors, the genetic and exposure-history diversity represented was limited. Sharing across a handful of donors was observed for 4.5% to 6.5% of naive CD4, over 3% of naive CD8, 2% to 2.5% of memory CD4, and 0.4% of memory CD8 clonotypes. Incomplete sequencing was indicated by rarefaction of sorted-subset datasets, despite the large sequencing depth. Pairwise subsampling indicated that sequencing depth was expected to affect the degree of clonotype sharing among donors.

V has 6 bases trimmed and J has 0 bases trimmed; junction bases matching no gene number 5. CDR1 MNHEY and CDR2 SMNVEV are derived from the germline V gene (reference sequence). Measured from the cysteine to the phenylalanine, the CDR3 is 16 residues long. The read is trimmed to its CDR3 DNA, 48 bases read in frame from base 1. Sequenced input: naive CD4+ T cells sorted from blood. Read against the paper, the sample's cell subset or site label means: CD45RA+ positively selected. The origin of this receptor is a man younger than 35 in good health. The V and J segments used are TRBV27 and TRBJ2-1, and 10 bases in between align with TRBD2. The DNA sequence follows: TGTGCCAGCAGCCGATCTAGCGGGAGCTCCTACAATGAGCAGTTCTTC. Protein translation: CASSRSSGSSYNEQFF.